The 21 T cell receptor beta chains presented below share a single source sample, sequenced in a study of OX40 agonist ivuxolimab in advanced cancers. Profiling relied on immunoSEQ multiplex PCR, and the TCRdb table lists in-frame clones only, not all of them. The sample includes roughly 50,000 clones, roughly nine tenths of them seen just once. The source material was CD4+ or CD8+ T cells sorted from blood, sampled in a trial of the OX40 agonist ivuxolimab. All receptors come from an adult with an advanced solid tumor such as melanoma, head and neck, liver or kidney cancer.

CDR3 sequence reads: CASSTGTGTRGSSYNEQFF. The CDR3 DNA is TGCGCCAGCAGCACCGGGACAGGGACACGCGGAAGCTCCTACAATGAGCAGTTCTTC. V and J are TRBV5-1 and TRBJ2-1; TRBD1 matches 9 bases. CDR1 SGHRS and CDR2 YFSETQ come from the germline V gene. Trimming cost V 4 bases and J 0 bases; bases outside gene matches: 14. This CDR3 is 19 amino acids long.

The rearrangement links TRBV7-9 to TRBJ2-2; D might be TRBD2 (6 bases). This CDR3 contains 16 residues. The germline V gene encodes CDR1 SEHNR and CDR2 FQNEAQ (reference sequence). Trimming pared 2 bases from V and 3 bases from J, leaving 13 bases between. The CDR3 DNA reads TGTGCCAGCAGCTTATTGCAGGGCGGGGACACCGGGGAGCTGTTTTTT. It translates to CASSLLQGGDTGELFF.

The genes are TRBV19 and TRBJ2-6, with D possibly TRBD2 on 5 matching bases. This CDR3 spans 15 amino acids. Trimming took 4 bases from V and 3 from J, leaving 10 bases between them. CDR1 LNHDA and CDR2 SQIVND come from the germline V gene (reference sequence). The chain's CDR3 is CASSTGIGGANVLTF. CDR3 sequence (DNA): TGTGCCAGTAGTACCGGGATTGGTGGGGCCAACGTCCTGACTTTC.

The rearrangement uses TRBV27 and TRBJ2-7; the match to TRBD2 covers 8 bases. V lost 4 bases to trimming and J lost 3 bases; unmatched junction nucleotides: 5. Germline assignment: CDR1 MNHEY and CDR2 SMNVEV (reference sequence). The CDR3 contains 14 residues. CDR3 bases: TGTGCCAGCAGTTCCACTAGCGGCAACTACGAGCAGTACTTC. This translates into CASSSTSGNYEQYF.

The genes are TRBV19 and TRBJ1-4, with D perhaps TRBD1 (5 bases). The V end was cut by 5 bases, the J end by 0 bases, with 10 bases between. In germline, CDR1 is LNHDA, CDR2 SQIVND (reference sequence). The CDR3 extends over 15 amino acids. The CDR3 is CASSDTGSTNEKLFF. The CDR3 DNA is TGTGCCAGTAGTGATACAGGCTCAACTAATGAAAAACTGTTTTTT. The whole variable domain, filled in from reference TRBV19 and TRBJ1-4, reads DGGITQSPKYLFRKEGQNVTLSCEQNLNHDAMYWYRQDPGQGLRLIYYSQIVNDFQKGDIAEGYSVSREKKESFPLTVTSAQKNPTAFYLCASSDTGSTNEKLFFGSGTQLSVL.

J is TRBJ1-5 and V is TRBV27, with D uncertain. This CDR3 contains 15 residues. The V gene's germline CDR1 is MNHEY and CDR2 SMNVEV (reference sequence). Trimming cost V 3 bases and J 7 bases, with 16 bases left between them. CDR3 protein: CASSFSVKGSQPQHF. CDR3 DNA: TGTGCCAGCAGTTTTTCAGTAAAAGGGAGCCAGCCCCAGCATTTT.

J is TRBJ2-2 and V is TRBV19, with D perhaps matching TRBD2 (6 bases). Germline-derived CDR1 and CDR2 are LNHDA and SQIVND (reference sequence). This CDR3 is 14 amino acids long. V was cut by 5 bases and J by 3 bases, with 10 bases left in between. CDR3 sequence (DNA): TGTGCCAGTAGTCGGGGGATCTACACCGGGGAGCTGTTTTTT. Protein: CASSRGIYTGELFF.

This clone appeared once. The chain is built from TRBV7-2 and TRBJ1-5, with unresolved D. The V gene's germline CDR1 is SGHTA and CDR2 FQGNSA. V gave up 1 base and J gave up 4 bases, with 5 bases separating them. This CDR3 region has 13 residues. CDR3 sequence reads: CASSLGRNQPQHF. CDR3 DNA sequence: TGTGCCAGCAGCTTAGGACGAAATCAGCCCCAGCATTTT.

This chain joins TRBV27 and TRBJ1-2, with 12 bases lining up with TRBD1. V lost 3 bases, J lost 2 bases, and 1 base stayed unmatched. Germline lookup yields CDR1 MNHEY and CDR2 SMNVEV (reference sequence). CDR3 length equals 15 residues. The CDR3 coding sequence is TGTGCCAGCAGTTTGGGACAGGGGGCAAACTATGGCTACACCTTC. Translating gives CASSLGQGANYGYTF.

The rearrangement links TRBV6-6 to TRBJ2-2; TRBD1 might be the D (6 bases). The germline CDR1 and CDR2 sequences are MNHNY and SVGAGI (reference sequence). V shed 2 bases and J shed 3 bases, with 10 bases lying between them. The CDR3 loop spans 15 amino acids. CDR3 nucleotide sequence: TGTGCCAGCAGTTACCGGGACAAACACACCGGGGAGCTGTTTTTT. As protein: CASSYRDKHTGELFF.

The table lists this clone with a count of one. DNA of the CDR3: TGTGCCGAAGGTCGCCCTAACTATGGCTACACCTTC. Protein sequence: CAEGRPNYGYTF. This chain links TRBV6-4 with TRBJ1-2; D uncertain. Trimming took 11 bases from V and 0 from J, leaving 10 bases between them. The CDR3 sequence is 12 residues long. Germline CDR1 and CDR2: MRHNA and SNTAGT.

This clone was seen once. This chain joins TRBV2 and TRBJ1-3, with D uncertain. Germline V lookup: CDR1 SNHLY, CDR2 FYNNEI. V lost 2 bases and J 0 bases, leaving 5 bases between the germline ends. The length of the CDR3 is 14 residues. For the CDR3, the DNA is TGTGCCAGCAGTGAATTCCCCTCTGGAAACACCATATATTTT. This gives the protein CASSEFPSGNTIYF.

CDR3 sequence (DNA): TGTGCCAGCAGCGTAGACCCAGCGTCATCCGAGCAGTACTTC. Its protein is CASSVDPASSEQYF. The chain combines TRBV9 with TRBJ2-7; unclear D gene. V lost 0 bases, J lost 6 bases, and 13 bases lay in between. The germline gives CDR1 SGDLS, CDR2 YYNGEE. The CDR3 contains 14 residues. The full variable domain, completed using reference TRBV9 and TRBJ2-7, is DSGVTQTPKHLITATGQRVTLRCSPRSGDLSVYWYQQSLDQGLQFLIQYYNGEERAKGNILERFSAQQFPDLHSELNLSSLELGDSALYFCASSVDPASSEQYFGPGTRLTVT.

Of note for this clone: This sample also contains other DNA sequences that code for the same CDR3. J is TRBJ1-1 and V is TRBV27, with D unclear. Per the germline V gene, CDR1 is MNHEY and CDR2 is SMNVEV (reference sequence). Trimming removed 0 bases from V and 0 bases from J, with 2 bases in between. The CDR3 length is 13 residues. DNA of the CDR3: TGTGCCAGCAGTTTATCAGTGAACACTGAAGCTTTCTTT. Encoded protein: CASSLSVNTEAFF.

This rearrangement joins TRBV28 to TRBJ1-2; tentative D call: TRBD1 (5 bases). The V end was cut by 5 bases, the J end by 3 bases, with 10 bases between. Per the germline V gene, CDR1 is MDHEN and CDR2 is SYDVKM. This CDR3 is 13 amino acids long. The CDR3 region is CASSLSGYYGYTF. CDR3 nucleotides: TGTGCCAGCAGTCTCTCAGGGTACTATGGCTACACCTTC.

This clone was picked up one time. The chain uses TRBV30 and TRBJ2-2; 11 bases are shared with TRBD2. This CDR3 is built from 18 residues. The germline V gene encodes CDR1 GTSNPN and CDR2 SVGIG (reference sequence). With 5 bases clipped from V and 0 bases from J, the junction kept 11 bases outside the gene matches. The CDR3 region has the DNA TGTGCCTGGTTTCATCCGGGACTAGCGGCAACGAACACCGGGGAGCTGTTTTTT. Amino acids: CAWFHPGLAATNTGELFF. The entire variable domain, with the rest obtained from reference TRBV30 and TRBJ2-2, is as follows: SQTIHQWPATLVQPVGSPLSLECTVEGTSNPNLYWYRQAAGRGLQLLFYSVGIGQISSEVPQNLSASRPQDRQFILSSKKLLLSDSGFYLCAWFHPGLAATNTGELFFGEGSRLTVL.

The gene calls are TRBV4-1 and TRBJ2-3, with 7 bases that match TRBD2. The germline V gene has CDR1 MGHRA and CDR2 YSYEKL. After removal of 4 bases from V and 2 bases from J, the junction contained 6 bases not matched to a gene. The CDR3 has 15 amino acids. The CDR3 DNA reads TGCGCCAGCAGCCCCCAGCGGGGAGACACAGATACGCAGTATTTT. It specifies CASSPQRGDTDTQYF.

This rearrangement joins TRBV11-2 to TRBJ1-5; D unresolved. Trimming took 5 bases from V and 4 from J, leaving 9 bases between them. From germline, CDR1 is SGHAT and CDR2 FQNNGV. This CDR3 spans 13 amino acids. For the CDR3, the DNA is TGTGCCAGCAGCCTTGAATGGAATCAGCCCCAGCATTTT. Protein: CASSLEWNQPQHF.

The gene calls are TRBV4-1 and TRBJ2-3, with 7 bases lining up with TRBD2. Germline V gene data show CDR1 as MGHRA and CDR2 as YSYEKL. J lost 4 bases, V lost 0 bases, and 7 bases had no gene match. This CDR3 has 16 amino acids. The CDR3 region is CASSQDIGLGADTQYF. The DNA for the CDR3 is TGCGCCAGCAGCCAAGATATAGGACTAGGAGCAGATACGCAGTATTTT.

This chain joins TRBV5-5 and TRBJ1-5; a possible D gene is TRBD1 (5 bases). The germline gives CDR1 SGHKS, CDR2 YYEKEE (reference sequence). Trimming removed 0 bases from V and 0 bases from J, with 7 bases in between. The CDR3 runs to 15 residues. The CDR3 reads CASSLGGYSNQPQHF. CDR3 in DNA: TGTGCCAGCAGCTTGGGGGGGTATAGCAATCAGCCCCAGCATTTT.

The rearrangement joins TRBV14 to TRBJ1-2; 8 bases match TRBD1. The ends lost 1 base at V and 4 bases at J; junction bases unmatched: 11. From germline, CDR1 is SGHDN and CDR2 FVKESK. This CDR3 has 17 residues. The DNA of the CDR3 is TGTGCCAGCAGCCAAGGAAACCCGGGACAGGCGATCTATGGCTACACCTTC. Its protein is CASSQGNPGQAIYGYTF.